The 24 T cell receptor beta chains listed next were all sequenced from one sample in a study of PD-1 blockade in classical Hodgkin lymphoma. Produced via immunoSEQ multiplex PCR; TCRdb's table is partial and in-frame only. The sample records tens of thousands of clones, around 87% being singletons. All patients relapsed after autologous stem cell transplantation, and brentuximab vedotin exposure varied. This specimen consisted of peripheral blood mononuclear cells (PBMCs), obtained at baseline. These receptors all stem from a human donor with classical Hodgkin lymphoma.

This chain connects TRBV5-5 to TRBJ1-5; D ambiguous. This CDR3 is built from 15 residues. Looked up from germline, CDR1 is SGHKS and CDR2 is YYEKEE (reference sequence). V lost 3 bases to trimming and J lost 0 bases, with 10 bases between them. This chain's CDR3 is CASSSVGNSNQPQHF. The CDR3 nucleotides are TGTGCCAGCAGCTCCGTGGGTAATAGCAATCAGCCCCAGCATTTT.

The gene calls are TRBV7-4 and TRBJ1-1; 7 nucleotides agree with TRBD1. Germline V gives CDR1 SGHVT, CDR2 SQSDAQ. CDR3 length equals 16 residues. J gave up 4 bases and V 11 bases, and 19 bases lay outside the gene matches. The CDR3 nucleotides are TGTGCCTGTAAGGGGGCAGGGGACCTCCGGGGCACTGAAGCTTTCTTT. Its protein is CACKGAGDLRGTEAFF.

The chain combines TRBV7-6 with TRBJ2-7; D call uncertain. This CDR3 contains 13 residues. Trimming stripped 1 base from V and 5 bases from J, with 9 bases between. Germline V gives CDR1 SGHVS, CDR2 FNYEAQ. The CDR3 sequence is CASSLDGLDEQYF. CDR3 nucleotides: TGTGCCAGCAGCTTAGATGGCCTGGACGAGCAGTACTTC.

This clone has just one count. V is TRBV10-2 and J is TRBJ2-7; 8 positions match TRBD2. Trimming cost V 8 bases and J 4 bases; bases outside gene matches: 4. The CDR3 has 12 amino acids. Germline lookup yields CDR1 WSHSY and CDR2 SAAADI. The CDR3 here is CASAGGRYEQYF. For the CDR3, the DNA is TGCGCCAGCGCGGGGGGCCGATACGAGCAGTACTTC.

The V and J genes are TRBV30 and TRBJ2-1, with D possibly being TRBD1 or TRBD2 (5 bases each). Germline assignment: CDR1 GTSNPN and CDR2 SVGIG (reference sequence). CDR3 length equals 14 residues. V lost 3 bases and J 6 bases, leaving 15 bases between the germline ends. CDR3 loop: CAWREGPGRNEQFF. The CDR3 DNA is TGTGCCTGGAGAGAGGGGCCAGGACGCAATGAGCAGTTCTTC.

This clone is a singleton in its sample. The gene calls are TRBV27 and TRBJ2-1, with TRBD2 identical over 12 bases. This CDR3 spans 13 amino acids. The germline V gene has CDR1 MNHEY and CDR2 SMNVEV (reference sequence). The ends lost 6 bases at V and 7 bases at J; junction bases unmatched: 1. The CDR3 DNA reads as TGTGCCAGCAGGCTAGCGGGGGGGAATGAGCAGTTCTTC. It codes for CASRLAGGNEQFF.

The chain combines TRBV13 with TRBJ2-1; 7 bases align to TRBD1. Losses at the gene ends were 4 bases for V and 9 bases for J; bases not matched to a gene: 6. Germline CDR1 PRHDT, CDR2 FYEKMQ (reference sequence). The CDR3 extends over 13 amino acids. Written as DNA, the CDR3 is TGTGCCAGCAGCTCGACAGGGACGCTTGAGCAGTTCTTC. Its protein product is CASSSTGTLEQFF.

This chain joins TRBV5-1 and TRBJ2-1; D may be TRBD1 (5 bases). In germline, CDR1 is SGHRS, CDR2 YFSETQ. The CDR3 has 15 residues. Between the trimmed V and J ends, which lost 1 base and 2 bases, there was a span of 10 bases. DNA of the CDR3: TGCGCCAGCAGCTTGCCGACAGCCACCTACAATGAGCAGTTCTTC. It specifies CASSLPTATYNEQFF.

V usage is TRBV4-1 and J usage is TRBJ2-3; possibly TRBD2 for D (6 bases). The V end lost 2 bases, the J end lost 5 bases, and 14 bases lay between the germline ends. CDR1 and CDR2 from the germline V gene are MGHRA and YSYEKL. This CDR3 is built from 15 residues. This chain's CDR3 is CASSQHGTPQDTQYF. CDR3 bases: TGCGCCAGCAGCCAACACGGGACTCCCCAAGATACGCAGTATTTT.

The rearrangement joins TRBV30 to TRBJ1-5, with a weak D call TRBD1 (6 bases). V dropped 3 bases and J dropped 0 bases, with 21 bases sitting between them. The CDR3 length is 18 residues. Germline V gene data show CDR1 as GTSNPN and CDR2 as SVGIG (reference sequence). CDR3 sequence: CAWSGGQPGGNSNQPQHF. As DNA, the CDR3 is TGTGCCTGGAGCGGGGGCCAGCCGGGAGGGAATAGCAATCAGCCCCAGCATTTT.

This chain links TRBV19 with TRBJ1-5, with 8 bases aligning to TRBD1. The V segment lost 10 bases and the J segment 0 bases; nucleotides outside the gene matches: 8. The CDR3 sequence is 15 residues long. Per germline, CDR1 LNHDA and CDR2 SQIVND (reference sequence). For the CDR3, the DNA is TGTGCCACCTCGGGACAGGCTAATAGCAATCAGCCCCAGCATTTT. Its translation: CATSGQANSNQPQHF.

The V call is TRBV27, the J call TRBJ1-2, with TRBD1 matching over 8 bases. The CDR3 is 15 amino acids. The trim removed 2 bases at V and 7 bases at J, leaving 9 bases unmatched. The germline gives CDR1 MNHEY, CDR2 SMNVEV (reference sequence). The CDR3, as DNA: TGTGCCAGCAGTTTAGAGGCAGGGGGCGGCGGTGGCTACACCTTC. Encoded protein: CASSLEAGGGGGYTF.

This clone appeared once. V and J are TRBV30 and TRBJ1-5, with 8 bases that match TRBD1. Germline V gene lookup returns CDR1 GTSNPN and CDR2 SVGIG (reference sequence). V lost 5 bases to trimming and J lost 6 bases; unmatched junction nucleotides: 9. The CDR3 spans 14 residues. CDR3 in DNA: TGTGCCTGGGGCATAAGACAGGGGAGTCAGCCCCAGCATTTT. It encodes CAWGIRQGSQPQHF.

CDR3 amino acids: CASSHDRSSSSYNEQFF. Written as DNA, the CDR3 is TGCGCCAGCAGCCACGACAGGAGCTCCTCCTCCTACAATGAGCAGTTCTTC. V usage is TRBV5-1 and J usage is TRBJ2-1, with D possibly TRBD1 on 6 matching bases. The V end was cut by 4 bases, the J end by 0 bases, with 17 bases between. The CDR3 extends over 17 amino acids. Germline CDR1 reads SGHRS; CDR2 reads YFSETQ.

The V and J genes are TRBV6-5 and TRBJ1-3; D not resolved. V was pared by 2 bases and J by 2 bases, with 10 bases between. This CDR3 is built from 15 residues. From germline, CDR1 is MNHEY and CDR2 SVGAGI. The CDR3 protein is CASSYNGETGNTIYF. In DNA, the CDR3 is TGTGCCAGCAGTTACAACGGGGAAACTGGAAACACCATATATTTT.

This chain uses TRBV7-6 with TRBJ1-3, with TRBD1 matching 8 bases. The CDR3 extends over 15 amino acids. Per germline, CDR1 SGHVS and CDR2 FNYEAQ. J gave up 2 bases and V 4 bases, and 4 bases lay outside the gene matches. CDR3 loop: CASSSMTGAGNTIYF. The CDR3, as DNA: TGTGCCAGCAGCTCCATGACAGGGGCTGGAAACACCATATATTTT.

The V gene is TRBV5-6, the J gene TRBJ2-3; 9 bases are shared with TRBD2. Trimming removed 5 bases from V and 6 bases from J; junction bases left unmatched: 4. Germline lookup yields CDR1 SGHDT and CDR2 YYEEEE. This CDR3 is built from 13 residues. CDR3 protein: CASRKRGVDTQYF. CDR3 DNA: TGTGCCAGCAGGAAGCGGGGGGTGGATACGCAGTATTTT.

V and J are TRBV13 and TRBJ2-2, with D unclear. V shed 1 base and J shed 6 bases, with 6 bases lying between them. Germline V gene data show CDR1 as PRHDT and CDR2 as FYEKMQ (reference sequence). The length of the CDR3 is 13 residues. The CDR3 spells CASSLAVPGELFF. The DNA of the CDR3 is TGTGCCAGCAGCTTAGCAGTTCCCGGGGAGCTGTTTTTT.

J is TRBJ2-1 and V is TRBV5-8, with a possible D match to TRBD2 (6 bases). The V and J ends lost 2 bases and 7 bases respectively, with 19 bases between them. The CDR3 covers 16 residues. The V gene's germline CDR1 is SGHTS and CDR2 YDEGEE. CDR3 sequence reads: CASSFGGIPARNEQFF. CDR3 sequence (DNA): TGTGCCAGCAGCTTTGGGGGGATTCCGGCTCGTAATGAGCAGTTCTTC.

This chain joins TRBV30 and TRBJ2-1; 8 positions match TRBD2. Germline CDR1 reads GTSNPN; CDR2 reads SVGIG (reference sequence). The CDR3 runs 13 residues. The V gene end was trimmed by 5 bases and the J gene end by 10 bases; junction bases not matched to a gene: 10. The CDR3 loop is CAWVTDSSGEQFF. The CDR3 region has the DNA TGTGCCTGGGTTACGGACTCTAGCGGGGAGCAGTTCTTC. The entire variable domain, with the rest obtained from reference TRBV30 and TRBJ2-1, is as follows: SQTIHQWPATLVQPVGSPLSLECTVEGTSNPNLYWYRQAAGRGLQLLFYSVGIGQISSEVPQNLSASRPQDRQFILSSKKLLLSDSGFYLCAWVTDSSGEQFFGPGTRLTVL.

On this clone: Since no conserved phenylalanine or tryptophan closes the CDR3, a read error is the likely cause. It is unclear where the CDR3 begins or ends on the DNA, so no DNA is shown, and the CDR3 is as TCRdb lists it. This chain uses TRBV21-1 with TRBJ1-2; the table names TRBD1, a call not compared with the DNA. TRBV21-1 is a recognized pseudogene. Inclusive of both ends, the CDR3 amounts to 11 amino acids. The CDR3 is CASKPRGCFIC.

This sequence joins TRBV7-9 and TRBJ1-3; the D is unclear. Germline CDR1 and CDR2: SEHNR and FQNEAQ (reference sequence). There are 14 residues in the CDR3. The V end was cut by 1 base, the J end by 4 bases, with 8 bases between. The CDR3 region has the DNA TGTGCCAGCAGCTTAGGTACAGACGGAAACACCATATATTTT. This translates into CASSLGTDGNTIYF.

This clone was found once. The rearrangement joins TRBV14 to TRBJ2-7; TRBD1 matches 8 bases. This CDR3 region has 13 residues. V lost 4 bases and J lost 4; bases outside the gene matches: 3. Germline CDR1 reads SGHDN; CDR2 reads FVKESK. CDR3 residues: CASSRQGWYEQYF. CDR3 coding DNA: TGTGCCAGCAGCCGACAGGGGTGGTACGAGCAGTACTTC.

The V call is TRBV2, the J call TRBJ1-2; D is undetermined. V was cut by 5 bases and J by 7 bases, with 14 bases left in between. From germline, CDR1 is SNHLY and CDR2 FYNNEI. The CDR3 consists of 13 residues. CDR3 in DNA: TGTGCCAGCAGTCTCAGTGCTATGGGTGGCTACACCTTC. Its protein product is CASSLSAMGGYTF.